This TCR beta chain was captured in a study of metastatic and nonmetastatic thyroid tumors. In the study overall: For malignant and benign thyroid patients, tumor or nodule tissue and blood were the sources whose repertoires were compared.

Concerning this clone: Its antigen remains unknown.

V lost 2 bases and J lost 2; bases outside the gene matches: 7. CDR3 size: 18 residues. Germline CDR1 reads LGHDT; CDR2 reads YNNKEL (reference sequence). General study results and limits: Benign nodules were reported to have significantly lower TCR beta diversity than malignant thyroid tumors, in blood and tumor.

Patients had received no treatment of any kind before thyroid surgery. As originally analysed: Construction of a distant-metastasis classifier for papillary thyroid cancer relied on CDR3 differences across clinicopathological groups. Using MiXCR, TCRdb reanalyzed the PCR reads. Clone size and V and J calls follow TCRdb, not the original study. Of approximately 86,000 clones in the sample, under 15% were seen once. The clonotype originates from a female donor with papillary thyroid cancer or a benign thyroid nodule (not recorded which). Some clones in this sample may be carry-over from other donors' samples. This rearrangement joins TRBV3-1 to TRBJ2-2; TRBD2 aligns across 11 bases. What was sequenced was tumor tissue. The CDR3 loop reads CASSQRYLAGGNTGELFF. The CDR3 DNA follows: TGTGCCAGCAGCCAAAGGTACCTAGCGGGAGGTAACACCGGGGAGCTGTTTTTT.